Below are 25 T cell receptor beta chains sequenced from a single sample in a study of CD8+ T cells in alopecia areata. cDNA prepared by RNA extraction and subsequent reverse transcription served as the template for sequencing. Assay used: immunoSEQ multiplex PCR; TCRdb lists only in-frame clones, some missing. This repertoire holds more than 90,000 clones, and none appear only once. The material sequenced was lesional skin. These receptor sequences come from a C3H/HeJ mouse with alopecia areata. This line is of MHC haplotype H2-k.

This clone was found a few times. Gene names and germline refer to mouse. The DNA ends 4 residues before the CDR3 does, and the rest of the CDR3 is filled in from the germline J gene. V and J are TRBV13-2 and TRBJ1-1; 8 nucleotides match TRBD1. Germline V CDR1 and CDR2: NNHNN, SYGAGS (reference sequence). CDR3 length: 16 amino acids. V was clipped by 2 bases and J by 0 bases; unmatched bases: 6. CDR3 protein: CASGEIPGQANTEVFF. The sequenced CDR3 bases are TGTGCCAGCGGTGAGATCCCGGGACAGGCAAACACA.

Ten or more counts support this clone. All gene names here are mouse names. Read data end 4 residues before the CDR3 end; the end is taken from the germline J gene. The chain joins TRBV1 to TRBJ2-7; no clear D. V lost 1 base, J lost 3 bases, and 10 bases lay in between. This CDR3 has 14 amino acids. Germline assignment: CDR1 NSQYPW and CDR2 LRSPGD (reference sequence). The chain's CDR3 is CTCSAGEWSYEQYF. The DNA read from the CDR3 is TGCACCTGCAGTGCAGGGGAGTGGAGCTAT.

As for this clone: Mouse gene names apply. Coverage ceases 4 residues before the CDR3 finishes, and the germline J gene fills in the end. The chain links TRBV19 to TRBJ1-2; D gene unclear. Germline-derived CDR1 and CDR2 are FNHDT and SITEND (reference sequence). CDR3 size: 14 residues. V lost 5 bases and J lost 0, with 11 bases in between. This CDR3 reads CASSPGNANSDYTF. The sequenced CDR3 bases are TGTGCCAGCAGCCCTGGGAATGCAAACTCC.

This clone was seen repeatedly, ten times or more. The genes are named according to mouse. The sequenced fragment ends 4 residues before the CDR3 boundary, so the rest is inferred from the germline J gene. The chain joins TRBV13-2 to TRBJ1-1, with 7 bases aligning to TRBD1. Germline CDR1 and CDR2: NNHNN and SYGAGS (reference sequence). J was trimmed by 0 bases and V by 0 bases; bases with no gene match: 2. The CDR3 extends over 15 amino acids. The CDR3 bases that were read are TGTGCCAGCGGTGATGCCGGGACAGCAAACACA. Amino acid sequence: CASGDAGTANT. From start to end, the CDR3 is CASGDAGTANTEVFF.

As for this clone: The germline and genes are mouse ones. The read terminates 4 residues ahead of where the CDR3 ends, so the germline J gene completes it. The chain combines TRBV2 with TRBJ2-7; D gene unclear. Per germline, CDR1 LGHNA and CDR2 YSYQKL. CDR3 size: 13 residues. CDR3 in amino acids: CASSQDNSYEQYF. The sequenced CDR3 bases are TGTGCCAGCAGCCAAGACAACTCGTAT.

In its sample, this clone is medium-sized (0.01 to 0.1%). The germline and genes are mouse ones. The missing CDR3 end, 4 residues past where the read stops, is filled in from the germline J gene. This rearrangement joins TRBV16 to TRBJ1-2; TRBD1 is a possible D gene (6 bases). Germline values: CDR1 SGHSA, CDR2 FRNQAP. The V end was cut by 1 base, the J end by 0 bases, with 9 bases between. The CDR3 covers 15 residues. CDR3 amino acids: CASSLVGTTNSDYTF. The CDR3 DNA, read in part, is TGTGCAAGCAGCTTAGTAGGGACAACAAACTCC.

Regarding this clone: Gene names refer to mouse genes. The CDR3 goes on 4 residues after the read ends, and that part is filled in from the germline J gene. The chain couples TRBV1 to TRBJ2-5, with 13 bases fitting TRBD2. The CDR3 loop spans 15 amino acids. Germline assignment: CDR1 NSQYPW and CDR2 LRSPGD (reference sequence). The covered CDR3 bases are TGCACCTGCAGTTGGGACTGGGGGGGGGAAGAC. This translates into CTCSWDWGGED. The full CDR3 sequence reads CTCSWDWGGEDTQYF.

This clone was picked up a small number of times. Translating the DNA gives a protein that differs from the TCRdb entry at residue 11; the protein shown here is that DNA translation. Each gene name is a mouse one. The part of the CDR3 DNA that was read is TGTGCCAGCAGTATGAAATCGAGGGGAAATACG. It encodes CASSMKSRGNT. The full-length CDR3 reads as CASSMKSRGNTLYF. J is TRBJ1-3 and V is TRBV19; D is ambiguous. The read ends 3 residues early relative to the CDR3; the germline J gene fills the gap. CDR1 is FNHDT and CDR2 is SITEND in the germline V gene (reference sequence). This CDR3 is 14 amino acids long. Trimming cost V 2 bases and J 4 bases, with 10 bases left between them. The full variable domain, in which reference TRBV19 and TRBJ1-3 provide the parts outside the CDR3, is GGIITQTPKFLIGQEGQKLTLKCQQNFNHDTMYWYRQDSGKGLRLIYYSITENDLQKGDLSEGYDASREKKSSFSLTVTSAQKNEMAVFLCASSMKSRGNTLYFGEGSRLIVV.

As to this clone: These gene names are mouse names. The CDR3 end is not reached by the read, which stops 4 residues before it; the germline J gene fills it in. The chain joins TRBV16 to TRBJ2-1; 11 bases align to TRBD2. The CDR3 sequence is 17 residues long. The germline V gene has CDR1 SGHSA and CDR2 FRNQAP. With 4 bases clipped from V and 0 bases from J, the junction kept 5 bases outside the gene matches. The CDR3 loop reads CASSSGTGGHNYAEQFF. The DNA read from the CDR3 is TGTGCAAGCAGCTCAGGGACTGGGGGTCATAACTATGCT.

This clone was found a few times. At residue 12, the TCRdb amino acid sequence and the translated nucleotide sequence differ, so the protein here is the DNA translation. Genes here carry mouse names. The read gets to within 3 residues of the CDR3 end, and the germline J gene fills in the rest. The V call is TRBV13-2, the J call TRBJ1-6; perhaps TRBD1 as D (5 bases). TRBJ1-6 falls under the ORF class, with uncertain function. V dropped 2 bases and J dropped 3 bases, with 9 bases sitting between them. This CDR3 spans 15 amino acids. Germline V gene lookup returns CDR1 NNHNN and CDR2 SYGAGS (reference sequence). The part of the CDR3 DNA that was read is TGTGCCAGCGGTGAATCAGGGATCTATAATTCGCCC. This translates into CASGESGIYNSP. The full CDR3 is CASGESGIYNSPLYF.

A few counts support this clone. Genes here carry mouse names. CDR3 bases read: TGCACCTGCAGTGCAAGGGGGCTGGGCACCGGG. Translated: CTCSARGLGTG. The whole CDR3 protein is CTCSARGLGTGQLYF. This sequence joins TRBV1 and TRBJ2-2; tentatively, D is TRBD1 (7 bases). Sequencing ends 4 residues short of the CDR3 end; the germline J gene provides the rest. V lost 2 bases and J lost 4, with 11 bases in between. CDR3 length: 15 residues. CDR1 and CDR2 from the germline V gene are NSQYPW and LRSPGD (reference sequence).

For this clone: TCRdb lists a protein that is different at residue 12 from the translated DNA; the protein given here uses the DNA translation. Mouse germline and gene names are used. Coverage ceases 3 residues before the CDR3 finishes, and the germline J gene fills in the end. Other nucleotide sequences from this sample produce the same CDR3. V is TRBV19 and J is TRBJ1-3; TRBD1 aligns across 7 bases. The V gene's germline CDR1 is FNHDT and CDR2 SITEND (reference sequence). This CDR3 is built from 15 residues. After removal of 5 bases from V and 0 bases from J, the junction contained 5 bases not matched to a gene. Partial CDR3 DNA: TGTGCCAGCAGCTCGGGACAGTTTTCTGGAAATACG. It codes for CASSSGQFSGNT. The whole CDR3 protein is CASSSGQFSGNTLYF.

In its sample, this clone was seen a few times. Mouse germline and gene names are used. Read coverage stops 4 residues before the CDR3 terminus; the germline J gene supplies the remainder. The V call is TRBV16, the J call TRBJ2-1; TRBD2 agrees at 14 bases. Per the germline V gene, CDR1 is SGHSA and CDR2 is FRNQAP. The CDR3 totals 16 residues. The covered CDR3 bases are TGTGCAAGCAGCCCAGGGACTGGGGGGGCGCAGGCT. This sequence encodes CASSPGTGGAQA. The entire CDR3 is CASSPGTGGAQAEQFF.

Turning to this clone: Gene labels here are mouse ones. The sequenced fragment ends 4 residues before the CDR3 boundary, so the rest is inferred from the germline J gene. This chain joins TRBV13-3 and TRBJ2-7, with 9 bases identical to TRBD1. V trimming: 3 bases; J trimming: 2 bases; junction bases outside the gene matches: 6. CDR1 and CDR2 from the germline V gene are NNHDY and SYVADS. The CDR3 runs to 15 residues. CDR3 region: CASSGPGQGPYEQYF. The part of the CDR3 DNA that was read is TGTGCCAGCAGTGGACCGGGACAGGGTCCCTAT.

In regard to this clone: All gene names here are mouse names. The identical CDR3 is also encoded by other nucleotide sequences in the sample. CDR3 DNA, as far as it was read: TGTGCCAGCAGTGATAGGGACAGGGGAGCAGAA. This translates into CASSDRDRGAE. The complete CDR3 protein is CASSDRDRGAETLYF. The chain recombines TRBV13-1 with TRBJ2-3; 10 nucleotides line up with TRBD1. Read coverage stops 4 residues before the CDR3 terminus; the germline J gene supplies the remainder. Germline loops: CDR1 NSHNY, CDR2 SYGAGN. The length of the CDR3 is 15 residues. V lost 1 base to trimming and J lost 3 bases; unmatched junction nucleotides: 2.

About this clone: Mouse names are used for the genes. CDR3 amino acids: CASPGTTNSDYTF. The sequenced part of the CDR3 DNA is TGTGCCAGCCCCGGGACAACAAACTCC. V usage is TRBV13-1 and J usage is TRBJ1-2, with a possible D match to TRBD1 (6 bases). The DNA ends 4 residues before the CDR3 does, and the rest of the CDR3 is filled in from the germline J gene. V lost 7 bases and J 0 bases, leaving 10 bases between the germline ends. Germline loops: CDR1 NSHNY, CDR2 SYGAGN. CDR3 length equals 13 residues.

About this clone itself: Gene names are the mouse ones. Read data end 4 residues before the CDR3 end; the end is taken from the germline J gene. The chain joins TRBV1 to TRBJ2-3; 11 bases agree with TRBD1. Germline CDR1 reads NSQYPW; CDR2 reads LRSPGD (reference sequence). The CDR3 is made up of 16 amino acids. The trim removed 4 bases at V and 1 base at J, leaving 4 bases unmatched. The CDR3 sequence is CTCSGTGGAGAETLYF. CDR3 DNA (partial): TGCACCTGCAGTGGGACAGGGGGCGCTGGTGCAGAA.

This clone was seen a few times. Gene and germline names: mouse. Other DNA sequences in the same sample also yield this CDR3. The DNA read from the CDR3 is TGTGCCAGCACCACTGGAAACTATGCT. It specifies CASTTGNYA. The full-length CDR3 reads as CASTTGNYAEQFF. The gene calls are TRBV19 and TRBJ2-1; D perhaps matches TRBD2 (5 bases). Read sequence stops 4 residues before the CDR3 end, and the germline J gene provides the missing end. This CDR3 has 13 amino acids. CDR1 and CDR2 (germline): FNHDT, SITEND (reference sequence). The ends were cut back, 6 bases at V and 1 base at J, with 8 bases in the middle.

For this clone: Genes here carry mouse names. The read gets to within 4 residues of the CDR3 end, and the germline J gene fills in the rest. The rearrangement joins TRBV1 to TRBJ2-3, with TRBD1 as a possible D gene (6 bases). This CDR3 spans 17 amino acids. Germline CDR1 reads NSQYPW; CDR2 reads LRSPGD (reference sequence). V dropped 0 bases and J dropped 1 base, with 14 bases sitting between them. CDR3 loop: CTCSADLGRGGAETLYF. The sequenced part of the CDR3 DNA is TGCACCTGCAGTGCAGATCTTGGCAGGGGTGGTGCAGAA.

This clone appeared many times. Gene names refer to mouse genes. The DNA ends 4 residues before the CDR3 does, and the rest of the CDR3 is filled in from the germline J gene. The chain recombines TRBV13-3 with TRBJ2-5, with a weak D call TRBD1 (6 bases). V dropped 3 bases and J dropped 1 base, with 12 bases sitting between them. CDR1 NNHDY and CDR2 SYVADS come from the germline V gene. The CDR3 is 15 amino acids. CDR3 DNA (partial): TGTGCCAGCAGTGGGTATGCAGGGGACCAAGAC. Translating gives CASSGYAGDQD. The full CDR3 sequence reads CASSGYAGDQDTQYF. The variable domain in full, completed from reference TRBV13-3 and TRBJ2-5, reads EAAVTQSPRSKVAVTGGKVTLSCHQTNNHDYMYWYRQDTGHGLRLIHYSYVADSTEKGDIPDGYKASRPSQENFSLILELASLSQTAVYFCASSGYAGDQDTQYFGPGTRLLVL.

This clone was counted a few times. Gene and germline names: mouse. The sequence runs out 4 residues before the end of the CDR3; the remainder is reconstructed from the germline J gene. This chain joins TRBV19 and TRBJ2-7; 9 bases fit TRBD1. The CDR3 contains 15 residues. Per the germline V gene, CDR1 is FNHDT and CDR2 is SITEND (reference sequence). Incomplete CDR3 DNA: TGTGCCAGCAGTATCCCCCCGACAGGGGGGTAT. Amino acids: CASSIPPTGGY. The full CDR3 sequence reads CASSIPPTGGYEQYF.

This clone appeared a few times. The genes are named according to mouse. The CDR3 end lies 4 residues beyond the end of the read and is filled in from the germline J gene. V is TRBV13-1 and J is TRBJ2-3; 10 nucleotides align to TRBD2. V lost 1 base and J lost 0; bases outside the gene matches: 5. The germline CDR1 and CDR2 sequences are NSHNY and SYGAGN. This CDR3 has 17 amino acids. The CDR3 reads CASSDWTGGSSAETLYF. The CDR3 bases that were read are TGTGCCAGCAGTGATTGGACTGGGGGATCTAGTGCAGAA.

There are many counts of this clone. Genes and germline come from the mouse. From the germline J gene comes the end of the CDR3, since the read stops 4 residues before it. The genes are TRBV1 and TRBJ2-7; 10 positions match TRBD1. CDR1 is NSQYPW, CDR2 LRSPGD, per germline (reference sequence). This CDR3 comprises 14 residues. The CDR3 here is CTCSAVGTGDEQYF. CDR3 DNA (partial): TGCACCTGCAGTGCAGTGGGGACAGGGGAT.

This clone was detected only a few times. Gene names denote mouse genes. From the germline J gene comes the end of the CDR3, since the read stops 4 residues before it. This chain uses TRBV1 with TRBJ2-2; 8 bases are a match to TRBD2. Germline V gene lookup returns CDR1 NSQYPW and CDR2 LRSPGD (reference sequence). With V trimmed by 3 bases and J by 2 bases, 2 bases remained unmatched. The CDR3 is 15 residues long. The covered CDR3 bases are TGCACCTGCAGTGCTAACTGGGGGAACACCGGG. Its translation: CTCSANWGNTG. The full CDR3 reads CTCSANWGNTGQLYF.

In this sample, this clone turned up a few times. Gene and germline names: mouse. CDR3 loop: CASSDADSPNTGQLYF. The sequenced part of the CDR3 DNA is TGTGCCAGCAGTGATGCAGACAGTCCAAACACCGGG. The rearrangement uses TRBV13-3 and TRBJ2-2; TRBD1 might be the D (5 bases). Read coverage stops 4 residues before the CDR3 terminus; the germline J gene supplies the remainder. Germline CDR1 and CDR2: NNHDY and SYVADS. Trimming left V 0 bases short and J 0 bases short, with 9 bases between. The CDR3 covers 16 residues.